Shown below are 26 T cell receptor beta chains from a single sample sequenced in a study of Ad26.COV2.S vaccination and SARS-CoV-2 variants. Measured with immunoSEQ multiplex PCR; TCRdb has only the in-frame clones, and not every one. This sample has hundreds of thousands of clones, with more than 80% found just once. The treatment here: some 19 received Ad26.COV2.S at low or high dose, single or two shots; several received placebo; per-sample allocation not given. Vaccine and placebo recipients were sampled on day 63 after the first injection. The input for sequencing was peripheral blood, taken in a trial of Ad26.COV2.S vaccine versus placebo. The receptors come from a person aged 18 to 65 who received the Ad26.COV2.S COVID-19 vaccine or a placebo.

The chain carries TRBV21-1 and TRBJ2-7. TRBV21-1 is annotated as a pseudogene. The CDR3 length is 15 residues. CDR3 DNA: TGTGCCAGCAGCTCCGACCGCGCCGTCTCCTACGAGCAGTACTTC. This sequence encodes CASSSDRAVSYEQYF.

The chain couples TRBV18 to TRBJ2-1, with a possible D match to TRBD1 (5 bases). V was cut by 1 base and J by 10 bases, with 8 bases left in between. Germline lookup yields CDR1 KGHSH and CDR2 LQKENI. The CDR3 contains 12 residues. In DNA, the CDR3 is TGTGCCAGCTCACCACTTGCAGGGGAGCAGTTCTTC. This translates into CASSPLAGEQFF.

Details on this clone: Sequence at one end of the junction differs from germline and may be a read error. The chain combines TRBV5-1 with TRBJ1-4; D might be TRBD1 (6 bases). The germline CDR1 and CDR2 sequences are SGHRS and YFSETQ. This CDR3 has 14 residues. The CDR3 spells CASRPDSHNGKLFF. DNA of the CDR3: TGCGCCAGCAGACCGGACAGCCATAATGGAAAACTGTTTTTT.

V is TRBV5-5 and J is TRBJ1-2, with D possibly matching TRBD1 (5 bases). The V end was cut by 5 bases, the J end by 2 bases, with 16 bases between. This CDR3 is 15 amino acids long. Per germline, CDR1 SGHKS and CDR2 YYEKEE (reference sequence). CDR3 region: CASSPSLTGNYGYTF. The CDR3, as DNA: TGTGCCAGCAGTCCATCGCTAACAGGAAACTATGGCTACACCTTC. Full variable domain (rest looked up from reference TRBV5-5 and TRBJ1-2): DAGVTQSPTHLIKTRGQQVTLRCSPISGHKSVSWYQQVLGQGPQFIFQYYEKEERGRGNFPDRFSARQFPNYSSELNVNALLLGDSALYLCASSPSLTGNYGYTFGSGTRLTVV.

This clone was seen just once. The rearrangement joins TRBV18 to TRBJ2-7, with 7 bases identical to TRBD1. This CDR3 contains 15 residues. The V gene's germline CDR1 is KGHSH and CDR2 LQKENI. J lost 3 bases, V lost 3 bases, and 8 bases had no gene match. The CDR3: CASSPDREGGYEQYF. The CDR3 DNA reads TGTGCCAGCTCACCCGACAGGGAAGGAGGCTACGAGCAGTACTTC.

The CDR3 sequence is CASRPWSPGANVLTF. In DNA form, the CDR3 reads TGCGCCAGCCGCCCTTGGAGCCCTGGGGCCAACGTCCTGACTTTC. The chain carries TRBV5-1 and TRBJ2-6, with no clear D. CDR1 SGHRS and CDR2 YFSETQ come from the germline V gene. The CDR3 is made up of 15 amino acids. Trimming stripped 7 bases from V and 2 bases from J, with 13 bases between.

This rearrangement joins TRBV11-2 to TRBJ1-1; no firm D call. V shed 5 bases and J shed 6 bases, with 10 bases lying between them. The CDR3 has 12 amino acids. Per germline, CDR1 SGHAT and CDR2 FQNNGV. The CDR3 is CASSPGPAEAFF. In DNA form, the CDR3 reads TGTGCCAGCAGCCCGGGCCCCGCTGAAGCTTTCTTT.

This clone occurred a few times. The rearrangement uses TRBV5-1 and TRBJ2-1; 8 nucleotides match TRBD2. Germline CDR1 reads SGHRS; CDR2 reads YFSETQ. The CDR3 runs to 15 residues. V was pared by 5 bases and J by 5 bases, with 9 bases of the junction left unmatched. The CDR3 loop reads CASRYSLAVDNEQFF. As DNA, the CDR3 is TGCGCCAGCAGGTACTCACTAGCGGTGGACAATGAGCAGTTCTTC.

J is TRBJ2-2 and V is TRBV4-3; D is ambiguous. The CDR3 consists of 12 residues. The V end lost 4 bases, the J end lost 6 bases, and 6 bases lay between the germline ends. Looked up from germline, CDR1 is LGHNA and CDR2 is YSLEER. DNA of the CDR3: TGCGCCAGCAGCCCCCAGCCCGGGGAGCTGTTTTTT. This codes for CASSPQPGELFF.

The chain employs TRBV3-1 (or the pseudogene TRBV3-2) and TRBJ2-3; D perhaps matches TRBD1 (6 bases). Germline CDR1 reads LGHDT; CDR2 reads YNNKEL (reference sequence). V was pared by 4 bases and J by 0 bases, with 14 bases between. CDR3 length equals 16 residues. CDR3 sequence (DNA): TGTGCCAGCAGCCCGAGGACAGCGGATAGCACAGATACGCAGTATTTT. This codes for CASSPRTADSTDTQYF.

A single count supports this clone. The V gene is TRBV5-1, the J gene TRBJ1-1; D gene uncertain. In germline, CDR1 is SGHRS, CDR2 YFSETQ. This CDR3 region has 15 residues. The ends were cut back, 0 bases at V and 1 base at J, with 10 bases in the middle. The CDR3 coding sequence is TGCGCCAGCAGCTTGGGCCCGGGCCCGAACACTGAAGCTTTCTTT. This sequence encodes CASSLGPGPNTEAFF. Together with reference TRBV5-1 and TRBJ1-1, the CDR3 gives the full variable domain: KAGVTQTPRYLIKTRGQQVTLSCSPISGHRSVSWYQQTPGQGLQFLFEYFSETQRNKGNFPGRFSGRQFSNSRSEMNVSTLELGDSALYLCASSLGPGPNTEAFFGQGTRLTVV.

The count of this clone is one. Here the CDR3 DNA reads TGTGCCAGCAGCTTAGGGGGATCACCCCTCCACTTT. Its translation is CASSLGGSPLHF. V gene TRBV7-9 combines with J gene TRBJ1-6; D unresolved. CDR1 is SEHNR and CDR2 is FQNEAQ in the germline V gene (reference sequence). There are 12 residues in the CDR3. V was cut by 1 base and J by 10 bases, with 5 bases left in between.

This CDR3 reads CASSKKGRFGELFF. In DNA, the CDR3 is TGTGCCAGCAGCAAGAAGGGGCGCTTCGGGGAGCTGTTTTTT. This chain uses TRBV21-1 with TRBJ2-2; TRBD1 is the table's D call and was not checked against the DNA. TRBV21-1 is marked as a pseudogene. This CDR3 is 14 amino acids long.

This clone was recorded only once. This chain uses TRBV13 with TRBJ2-7; D gene ambiguous. This CDR3 has 13 residues. Germline V lookup: CDR1 PRHDT, CDR2 FYEKMQ (reference sequence). The germline V and J ends were trimmed by 0 bases and 1 base, with 4 bases remaining between them. CDR3: CASSLGPSYEQYF. In nucleotides, the CDR3 is TGTGCCAGCAGCTTAGGCCCTTCCTACGAGCAGTACTTC.

The CDR3 region has the DNA TGTGCCAGCAGCTTAGAAGGGACAGGTAGATACGAGCAGTACTTC. Its translation is CASSLEGTGRYEQYF. The rearrangement joins TRBV7-2 to TRBJ2-7; 8 bases fit TRBD1. The V segment lost 1 base and the J segment 4 bases; nucleotides outside the gene matches: 6. Germline V gene sequence: CDR1 SGHTA, CDR2 FQGNSA. The CDR3 spans 15 residues. Supplemented by reference TRBV7-2 and TRBJ2-7, the full variable domain reads GAGVSQSPSNKVTEKGKDVELRCDPISGHTALYWYRQSLGQGLEFLIYFQGNSAPDKSGLPSDRFSAERTGGSVSTLTIQRTQQEDSAVYLCASSLEGTGRYEQYFGPGTRLTVT.

The genes are TRBV19 and TRBJ2-5; unclear D gene. Trimming took 3 bases from V and 5 from J, leaving 4 bases between them. The germline V gene has CDR1 LNHDA and CDR2 SQIVND (reference sequence). The CDR3 totals 11 residues. The CDR3 DNA reads TGTGCCAGTAGTATGCGGGAGACCCAGTACTTC. Protein product: CASSMRETQYF.

V usage is TRBV6-5 and J usage is TRBJ2-3; tentative D call: TRBD1 (6 bases). CDR1 is MNHEY and CDR2 is SVGAGI in the germline V gene. This CDR3 has 15 residues. V lost 2 bases to trimming and J lost 2 bases, with 11 bases between them. The CDR3 coding sequence is TGTGCCAGCAGTTACGACAGGTCCCTCACAGATACGCAGTATTTT. This codes for CASSYDRSLTDTQYF.

The chain carries TRBV29-1 and TRBJ1-2, with D tentatively TRBD1 (5 bases). The V end was cut by 6 bases, the J end by 6 bases, with 14 bases between. Germline values: CDR1 SQVTM, CDR2 ANQGSEA. CDR3 length: 12 residues. This CDR3 is CSVKGSGDGYTF. As DNA, the CDR3 is TGCAGCGTCAAGGGGTCGGGGGATGGCTACACCTTC.

The gene calls are TRBV30 and TRBJ1-5; TRBD1 might be the D (5 bases). In germline, CDR1 is GTSNPN, CDR2 SVGIG (reference sequence). V shed 1 base and J shed 6 bases, with 13 bases lying between them. This CDR3 has 14 residues. The CDR3 sequence is CAWSALEGSQPQHF. CDR3 coding DNA: TGTGCCTGGAGTGCCCTGGAGGGGTCTCAGCCCCAGCATTTT.

The chain carries TRBV5-8 and TRBJ1-4; 7 bases map to TRBD1. The CDR3 sequence is 14 residues long. V lost 3 bases, J lost 7 bases, and 6 bases stayed unmatched. Germline V gene lookup returns CDR1 SGHTS and CDR2 YDEGEE. This CDR3 reads CASSSDREGEKLFF. CDR3 nucleotide sequence: TGTGCCAGCAGCTCAGACAGGGAGGGTGAAAAACTGTTTTTT.

The genes are TRBV12-5 and TRBJ2-5, with 10 bases lining up with TRBD2. Germline V lookup: CDR1 LGHNT, CDR2 FRNRAP. V shed 1 base and J 5 bases; nucleotides not matched to a gene: 4. The CDR3 extends over 15 amino acids. CDR3 amino acids: CASGLAPGLAETQYF. Written as DNA, the CDR3 is TGTGCTAGTGGTTTGGCCCCGGGACTAGCGGAGACCCAGTACTTC.

The sample holds one count of this clone. The chain couples TRBV6-5 to TRBJ1-2; 9 bases are a match to TRBD1. The CDR3 contains 14 residues. V lost 6 bases to trimming and J lost 5 bases; unmatched junction nucleotides: 7. In germline, CDR1 is MNHEY, CDR2 SVGAGI. Here the CDR3 reads CASRDRGEAYGYTF. CDR3 DNA sequence: TGTGCCAGCAGGGACAGGGGTGAGGCTTATGGCTACACCTTC.

CDR3 sequence: CATSGLASGQETQYF. The CDR3, as DNA: TGTGCCACCAGCGGATTGGCCAGCGGACAAGAGACCCAGTACTTC. The rearrangement links TRBV15 to TRBJ2-5; possibly TRBD2 for D (5 bases). Between the trimmed V and J ends, which lost 5 bases and 2 bases, there was a span of 15 bases. CDR1 LNHNV and CDR2 YYDKDF come from the germline V gene (reference sequence). This CDR3 has 15 residues.

This chain joins TRBV6-5 and TRBJ2-3; D not resolved. The CDR3 length is 12 residues. Germline CDR1 MNHEY, CDR2 SVGAGI. The V and J ends lost 6 bases and 4 bases respectively, with 8 bases between them. CDR3 DNA: TGTGCCAGCAGGATCGGTGCAGATACGCAGTATTTT. Its protein product is CASRIGADTQYF.

This clone was seen more than once but under ten times. The chain recombines TRBV10-2 with TRBJ1-2; unclear D gene. CDR3 length equals 13 residues. The germline V gene has CDR1 WSHSY and CDR2 SAAADI. V lost 7 bases to trimming and J lost 6 bases, with 15 bases between them. The CDR3 here is CASTLAERNGYTF. The CDR3 bases are TGCGCCAGCACCTTGGCAGAGCGGAATGGCTACACCTTC.

The chain is built from TRBV7-2 and TRBJ2-2; 12 bases fit TRBD2. CDR1 SGHTA and CDR2 FQGNSA come from the germline V gene. After removal of 5 bases from V and 3 bases from J, the junction contained 13 bases not matched to a gene. CDR3 length equals 19 residues. DNA of the CDR3: TGTGCCAGCAGCACCCGCGGGCCTAGCGGGAGGGGGGACACCGGGGAGCTGTTTTTT. This sequence encodes CASSTRGPSGRGDTGELFF.